These 10 T cell receptor beta chains came from one sample sequenced in a study of shared clonotypes between healthy human individuals. TCRdb keeps only in-frame clones here, not all; method: immunoSEQ multiplex PCR. The sample lists 1 million to 1.3 million clones, approximately 80% seen once, with around 0.6% in the top ten. Sample: memory CD4+ T cells from PBMCs. The subset denotes: CD45RA-negative fraction. Source of these receptors: a man younger than 35 in good health. Some clones in this sample may be carry-over from other donors' samples.

This chain connects TRBV27 to TRBJ1-1, with TRBD1 as a possible D gene (5 bases). The germline CDR1 and CDR2 sequences are MNHEY and SMNVEV (reference sequence). With 6 bases removed from V and 4 bases from J, the gap between germline ends came to 15 bases. The CDR3 length is 14 residues. CDR3 bases: TGTGCCAGCAGGGCCCCGGGGCAGGGCACTGAAGCTTTCTTT. Translating it yields CASRAPGQGTEAFF.

This rearrangement joins TRBV28 to TRBJ2-3, with a weak D call TRBD2 (6 bases). This CDR3 has 13 amino acids. V lost 10 bases, J lost 3 bases, and 14 bases lay in between. The germline gives CDR1 MDHEN, CDR2 SYDVKM. The CDR3 loop is CATRPGGTDTQYF. CDR3 coding DNA: TGTGCCACCAGACCTGGGGGGACAGATACGCAGTATTTT.

The count of this clone is one. V and J are TRBV28 and TRBJ2-7, with D possibly being TRBD1 (5 bases). V was pared by 5 bases and J by 4 bases, with 21 bases between. CDR3 length equals 16 residues. Per germline, CDR1 MDHEN and CDR2 SYDVKM. CDR3 residues: CASSPLGLGAFYEQYF. CDR3 nucleotides: TGTGCCAGCAGTCCCCTGGGGCTAGGGGCGTTTTACGAGCAGTACTTC.

V usage is TRBV5-1 and J usage is TRBJ1-4; D remains ambiguous. V was pared by 5 bases and J by 3 bases, with 8 bases between. The germline V gene has CDR1 SGHRS and CDR2 YFSETQ. There are 13 residues in the CDR3. CDR3 DNA sequence: TGCGCCAGCAGTCCATCTTCTAATGAAAAACTGTTTTTT. Translated: CASSPSSNEKLFF.

The V and J genes are TRBV11-3 and TRBJ2-3; D remains unclear. Between the trimmed V and J ends, which lost 3 bases and 7 bases, there was a span of 14 bases. The CDR3 covers 14 residues. The germline gives CDR1 SGHNT, CDR2 YENEEA. The CDR3 nucleotides are TGTGCCAGCAGCTTTTCCGGGCCCGCAAATACGCAGTATTTT. It codes for CASSFSGPANTQYF.

The chain joins TRBV28 to TRBJ2-1, with D possibly matching TRBD1 (5 bases). The germline CDR1 and CDR2 sequences are MDHEN and SYDVKM. The CDR3 consists of 16 residues. The V end was cut by 10 bases, the J end by 10 bases, with 29 bases between. CDR3 in DNA: TGTGCCACCGTAGGGGCGGACGGCAGAATACAAGGGGAGCAGTTCTTC. This encodes CATVGADGRIQGEQFF.

The chain uses TRBV28 and TRBJ2-7, with 8 bases that match TRBD1. V trimming: 5 bases; J trimming: 6 bases; junction bases outside the gene matches: 15. CDR3 length: 16 residues. CDR1 and CDR2 (germline): MDHEN, SYDVKM. The CDR3: CASSQGWGGTGFEQYF. Written as DNA, the CDR3 is TGTGCCAGCAGTCAGGGATGGGGCGGGACAGGATTCGAGCAGTACTTC.

The chain has TRBV10-3 and TRBJ1-1; 9 bases agree with TRBD1. Unmatched junction bases numbered 6, after V lost 10 bases and J lost 0 bases. The CDR3 is 14 amino acids. Per the germline V gene, CDR1 is ENHRY and CDR2 is SYGVKD. CDR3 sequence (DNA): TGTGCCACGGGACAGGGCAGCATGAACACTGAAGCTTTCTTT. This translates into CATGQGSMNTEAFF.

This clone was counted ten times or more. The sample has other DNA sequences that encode this CDR3 too. This chain links TRBV5-1 with TRBJ1-3; D is ambiguous. The germline gives CDR1 SGHRS, CDR2 YFSETQ. Deletions cut 0 bases from V and 1 base from J, with 5 bases between. The CDR3 contains 14 residues. The CDR3 spells CASSLGVSGNTIYF. For the CDR3, the DNA is TGCGCCAGCAGCTTGGGGGTGTCTGGAAACACCATATATTTT.

The chain recombines TRBV9 with TRBJ2-3; the match to TRBD2 covers 11 bases. CDR3 size: 15 residues. Trimming removed 0 bases from V and 6 bases from J; junction bases left unmatched: 3. Germline-derived CDR1 and CDR2 are SGDLS and YYNGEE. The CDR3 nucleotides read TGTGCCAGCAGCGTAGGGATAGCGGGAGGGGATACGCAGTATTTT. Its translation is CASSVGIAGGDTQYF.